A single TCR beta chain is shown here with its context. With V trimmed by 6 bases and J by 3 bases, 7 bases remained unmatched. The CDR3 loop spans 15 amino acids. Germline CDR1 and CDR2: SGHVS and FNYEAQ. The data originate from a study of blood T cell repertoires in COVID-19. In the study's own analysis: Estimated nucleated cell counts came from reference gene primer amplification. Measured with immunoSEQ multiplex PCR; TCRdb has only the in-frame clones, and not every one. The V and J calls and clone size come from that table; D and trimming were worked out from the DNA. Of tens of thousands of clones detected, roughly 91% appear once; the ten largest clones hold under 2.5%.

The receptor was derived from a woman aged 45-59 years in a cohort sampled during active COVID-19. The chain is built from TRBV7-6 and TRBJ1-3; 8 bases line up with TRBD1. Sequencing was carried out using peripheral blood. This chain's CDR3 is CASRSPGGFGNTIYF. In nucleotides, the CDR3 is TGTGCCAGCAGGTCCCCAGGGGGCTTTGGAAACACCATATATTTT.